These 13 T cell receptor beta chains share one sample of origin, sequenced in a study of blood T cell repertoires in COVID-19. Sequencing used immunoSEQ multiplex PCR; TCRdb keeps in-frame clones, though not all of them. The sample lists about 340,000 clones, around 91% seen once, with roughly 3.5% in the top ten. Sequenced input: peripheral blood. The source of these receptors is a woman under 30 who had recovered from COVID-19.

The chain links TRBV3-1 (or the pseudogene TRBV3-2) to TRBJ2-1; 13 positions agree with TRBD2. Germline CDR1 and CDR2: LGHDT and YNNKEL (reference sequence). With 4 bases clipped from V and 8 bases from J, the junction kept 5 bases outside the gene matches. The CDR3 sequence is 15 residues long. The CDR3 region is CASSRTSGRADEQFF. The CDR3, as DNA: TGTGCCAGCAGCCGAACTAGCGGGAGGGCCGATGAGCAGTTCTTC.

The chain joins TRBV6-2 or TRBV6-3 to TRBJ2-5; D is perhaps TRBD1 (6 bases). The CDR3 spans 15 residues. CDR1 MNHEY and CDR2 SVGEGT come from the germline V gene. V gave up 5 bases and J gave up 2 bases, with 15 bases separating them. Written as DNA, the CDR3 is TGTGCCAGCAGTAGGCCTTGGGGGACACAAGAGACCCAGTACTTC. Encoded protein: CASSRPWGTQETQYF.

The V and J genes are TRBV6-5 and TRBJ2-3, with 10 bases identical to TRBD1. Germline CDR1 and CDR2: MNHEY and SVGAGI. Trimming cost V 10 bases and J 4 bases; bases outside gene matches: 11. The CDR3 extends over 15 amino acids. In nucleotides, the CDR3 is TGTGCCATCGTTTACCGGGACAGGGGTTCAGATACGCAGTATTTT. It codes for CAIVYRDRGSDTQYF.

V and J are TRBV7-2 and TRBJ2-3; D is unclear. The CDR3 loop spans 17 amino acids. Trimming removed 3 bases from V and 1 base from J, with 17 bases in between. Germline V gene data show CDR1 as SGHTA and CDR2 as FQGNSA. CDR3 coding DNA: TGTGCCAGCAGCTTTATGTCAGGCCCTCGCCGCACAGATACGCAGTATTTT. Translation: CASSFMSGPRRTDTQYF.

The chain has TRBV7-8 and TRBJ1-5, with D possibly TRBD1 on 5 matching bases. There are 15 residues in the CDR3. V was clipped by 1 base and J by 5 bases, with 12 bases between them. The V gene's germline CDR1 is SGHVS and CDR2 FQNEAQ. This chain's CDR3 is CASSLGQPTYQPQHF. CDR3 nucleotide sequence: TGTGCCAGCAGCTTAGGACAGCCAACCTATCAGCCCCAGCATTTT.

This clone was seen a single time. The chain couples TRBV19 to TRBJ2-4; D is perhaps TRBD1 (6 bases). Trimming cost V 8 bases and J 0 bases, with 14 bases left between them. Germline values: CDR1 LNHDA, CDR2 SQIVND (reference sequence). The CDR3 is 15 amino acids. As DNA, the CDR3 is TGTGCCAGTTCTCAATCGGGACAAGCCAAAAACATTCAGTACTTC. It translates to CASSQSGQAKNIQYF.

The CDR3: CASSVEPSGYNEQFF. The CDR3 DNA sequence: TGTGCCAGCAGCGTAGAACCTAGCGGATACAATGAGCAGTTCTTC. The J gene is TRBJ2-1, the V gene TRBV9; 7 bases agree with TRBD2. J lost 4 bases, V lost 0 bases, and 4 bases had no gene match. The CDR3 spans 15 residues. Germline CDR1 is SGDLS and CDR2 is YYNGEE. The entire variable domain, with the rest obtained from reference TRBV9 and TRBJ2-1, is as follows: DSGVTQTPKHLITATGQRVTLRCSPRSGDLSVYWYQQSLDQGLQFLIQYYNGEERAKGNILERFSAQQFPDLHSELNLSSLELGDSALYFCASSVEPSGYNEQFFGPGTRLTVL.

The rearrangement links TRBV27 to TRBJ1-1, with 8 bases identical to TRBD1. This CDR3 contains 17 residues. Trimming took 0 bases from V and 9 from J; bases not matched to a gene: 15. Germline V gives CDR1 MNHEY, CDR2 SMNVEV (reference sequence). Written as DNA, the CDR3 is TGTGCCAGCAGTTTATCGATTAGACAGGGGCGCGGGGGAAAAGCTTTCTTT. This encodes CASSLSIRQGRGGKAFF.

The rearrangement joins TRBV7-9 to TRBJ2-7; 7 positions agree with TRBD2. Germline assignment: CDR1 SEHNR and CDR2 FQNEAQ (reference sequence). V lost 5 bases, J lost 3 bases, and 7 bases stayed unmatched. CDR3 length: 14 residues. For the CDR3, the DNA is TGTGCCAGCAGCCCCCGGGGGAGGGACTACGAGCAGTACGTC. Amino acid sequence: CASSPRGRDYEQYV.

The gene calls are TRBV4-1 and TRBJ2-3; TRBD1 matches at 8 bases. With 2 bases clipped from V and 4 bases from J, the junction kept 5 bases outside the gene matches. The CDR3 contains 15 residues. The germline gives CDR1 MGHRA, CDR2 YSYEKL. The DNA for the CDR3 is TGCGCCAGCAGCCAACAGGACAGGGCCCCAGATACGCAGTATTTT. This sequence encodes CASSQQDRAPDTQYF.

V is TRBV30 and J is TRBJ2-2; no clear D gene. Trimming left V 8 bases short and J 8 bases short, with 15 bases between. The CDR3 loop spans 12 amino acids. Per germline, CDR1 GTSNPN and CDR2 SVGIG (reference sequence). Here the CDR3 reads CARLRPGGELFF. Written as DNA, the CDR3 is TGTGCCCGATTAAGGCCCGGGGGGGAGCTGTTTTTT.

The genes are TRBV7-2 and TRBJ2-4, with 7 bases fitting TRBD1. With 1 base clipped from V and 4 bases from J, the junction kept 4 bases outside the gene matches. The CDR3 extends over 15 amino acids. Per germline, CDR1 SGHTA and CDR2 FQGNSA. CDR3 in amino acids: CASSLEGTVKNIQYF. DNA for the CDR3: TGTGCCAGCAGCTTAGAGGGGACAGTTAAAAACATTCAGTACTTC. Drawing the rest from reference TRBV7-2 and TRBJ2-4, the complete variable domain is GAGVSQSPSNKVTEKGKDVELRCDPISGHTALYWYRQSLGQGLEFLIYFQGNSAPDKSGLPSDRFSAERTGGSVSTLTIQRTQQEDSAVYLCASSLEGTVKNIQYFGAGTRLSVL.

The CDR3 DNA follows: TGTGCCAGCAGCGCACCACAGGGGGCGACGACGTGGGGGAACACTGAAGCTTTCTTT. Its translation: CASSAPQGATTWGNTEAFF. This sequence joins TRBV9 and TRBJ1-1; 9 nucleotides agree with TRBD1. The CDR3 sequence is 19 residues long. Looked up from germline, CDR1 is SGDLS and CDR2 is YYNGEE. V lost 3 bases and J lost 1; bases outside the gene matches: 16.